One and the same sample provided the 7 T cell receptor beta chains below, sequenced in a study of T cells in tuberculosis. The table came from immunoSEQ multiplex PCR; TCRdb's copy has only in-frame clones and leaves some out. The table records 28,000 or so clones, around 90% of them present only once. The sequenced material came from PBMCs. Receptors originate from a donor aged 5-35 years with latent tuberculosis or without tuberculosis infection.

Only one count was recorded for this clone. The CDR3 is CASRGTSNTGELFF. The CDR3 DNA follows: TGTGCCAGCAGGGGGACATCGAACACCGGGGAGCTGTTTTTT. The rearrangement joins TRBV2 to TRBJ2-2; TRBD1 is a possible D gene (6 bases). The CDR3 runs to 14 residues. Trimming took 6 bases from V and 0 from J, leaving 8 bases between them. Germline V CDR1 and CDR2: SNHLY, FYNNEI.

The genes are TRBV10-3 and TRBJ2-1; D may be TRBD1 (6 bases). CDR1 is ENHRY and CDR2 is SYGVKD in the germline V gene. Trimming took off 5 bases at V and 4 bases at J, with 12 bases between the two ends. The CDR3 spans 14 residues. The CDR3 DNA sequence: TGTGCCATCAGTAAGACCACAGGGTACAATGAGCAGTTCTTC. It is translated as CAISKTTGYNEQFF.

This rearrangement joins TRBV19 to TRBJ2-7; 8 bases fit TRBD1. Germline trimming cut 7 bases from V and 5 bases from J; bases unmatched to any gene: 10. Germline V gene lookup returns CDR1 LNHDA and CDR2 SQIVND (reference sequence). This CDR3 has 14 residues. The CDR3 DNA reads as TGTGCCAGTAAACAAATCGCAGGGGGCCACGAGCAGTACTTC. This translates into CASKQIAGGHEQYF.

The chain joins TRBV6-5 to TRBJ1-1, with no clear D. CDR1 and CDR2 from the germline V gene are MNHEY and SVGAGI. This CDR3 has 14 residues. With 5 bases removed from V and 2 bases from J, the gap between germline ends came to 12 bases. As DNA, the CDR3 is TGTGCCAGCAGTACCCGTTGGGCCAACACTGAAGCTTTCTTT. It encodes CASSTRWANTEAFF.

This clone was observed a single time. The CDR3, as DNA: TGTGCCAGCAGTGAGGGTCCCCTAGCGGGGGGCAGGGAGACCCAGTACTTC. This codes for CASSEGPLAGGRETQYF. The chain has TRBV6-1 and TRBJ2-5, with TRBD2 identical over 11 bases. V gave up 3 bases and J gave up 5 bases; unmatched junction bases: 11. Germline V gene lookup returns CDR1 MNHNS and CDR2 SASEGT. The CDR3 length is 17 residues.

The genes are TRBV28 and TRBJ1-1; TRBD1 matches at 9 bases. In germline, CDR1 is MDHEN, CDR2 SYDVKM. With V trimmed by 10 bases and J by 7 bases, 13 bases remained unmatched. This CDR3 has 14 amino acids. DNA for the CDR3: TGTGCCATTCTTACCGGGACAGGGTCCTATGAAGCTTTCTTT. Translation gives CAILTGTGSYEAFF.

As for this clone: The DNA is omitted, as the CDR3 cannot be located on it reliably, and the CDR3 follows TCRdb's listing. The genes are TRBV28 and TRBJ2-4; the table's D call of TRBD1 was not tested on the DNA. Germline CDR1 reads MDHEN; CDR2 reads SYDVKM. A total of 18 residues make up the CDR3, ends included. The CDR3 reads CASSLFFGQGLAKNIQYF.